The rows below give T cell receptor beta chains drawn from one sample of a study of blood T cell repertoires in COVID-19. Sequencing used immunoSEQ multiplex PCR; TCRdb keeps in-frame clones, though not all of them. Among 170,000 or so clones listed, 65% to 85% were seen once. What was sequenced was peripheral blood. The receptor source for this set is a woman aged 60-70 years with acute or convalescent COVID-19. CDR3s include the opening cysteine and the closing phenylalanine or tryptophan. Each record gives: V gene, D gene, clone size, J gene, CDR3 DNA, CDR3 protein. D genes are given only for firm matches. Rows may omit the clone size; those that give it use once, few, many or a size class.

>TRBV6-4|NA|medium-sized|TRBJ2-7
TGTGCCAGCAGTCCCATGGCGGGGGCGACGTTCGAGCAGTACTTC
CASSPMAGATFEQYF
>TRBV7-2|TRBD2|NA|TRBJ2-5
TGTGCCAGCAGCTTCATCCGTGGCTCGGGGGGGCAAGAGACCCAGTACTTC
CASSFIRGSGGQETQYF
>TRBV6-6|TRBD1|NA|TRBJ2-7
TGTGCCAGCAGCCCTCGCGGGACAGGGGGCAACGAGCAGTACTTC
CASSPRGTGGNEQYF
>TRBV19|NA|NA|TRBJ2-7
TGTGCCAGTAGTGGACGGGATTCCAGTACCTACGAGCAGTACTTC
CASSGRDSSTYEQYF
>TRBV21-1|NA|NA|TRBJ2-7
TGTGCCAGCAGGAAACTAGCGGGGGACCCTTACGAGCAGTACTTC
CASRKLAGDPYEQYF
>TRBV11-2|TRBD1|NA|TRBJ1-1
TGTGCCAGCAGCTTAGCGGACAGGGGGCTTCCTCTTGAAGCTTTCTTT
CASSLADRGLPLEAFF
>TRBV6-2/TRBV6-3|TRBD1|NA|TRBJ1-2
TGTGCCAGCAGCTTCTCCGGACAGGGGAAAAAAGGCTACACCTTC
CASSFSGQGKKGYTF
>TRBV7-2|NA|NA|TRBJ2-3
TGTGCCAGCAGCTTTGGGGGGGGCCAGGATACGCAGTATTTT
CASSFGGGQDTQYF
>TRBV21-1|NA|NA|TRBJ1-3
TGTGCCAGCAGCCACTATCTTTTCGACAGGGGAAAATCTGGAAACACCATATATTTT
CASSHYLFDRGKSGNTIYF
>TRBV5-1|NA|NA|TRBJ1-4
TGCGCCAGCAGCAACACAGGGTCTACTAATGAAAAACTGTTTTTT
CASSNTGSTNEKLFF
>TRBV29-1|TRBD1|NA|TRBJ1-1
TGCAGCGTAGCGGGACAGGGCGGTGAAGCTTTCTTT
CSVAGQGGEAFF
>TRBV6-5|TRBD2|NA|TRBJ2-5
TGTGCCAGCATCCAATGGACTAGCCGGTCAGAGACCCAGTACTTC
CASIQWTSRSETQYF
>TRBV27|NA|NA|TRBJ1-2
TGTGCCAGCAGTTTGGCGGGGGCGACTGGTGGCTACACCTTC
CASSLAGATGGYTF
>TRBV6-4|NA|NA|TRBJ2-3
TGTGCCAGCAGTGACTCGGGCAGGGGAGATACGCAGTATTTT
CASSDSGRGDTQYF
>TRBV3-1/TRBV3-2|NA|NA|TRBJ2-7
TGTGCCAGCAGCCAAGATATAGCGACCTACGAGCAGTACTTC
CASSQDIATYEQYF
>TRBV2|TRBD2|NA|TRBJ2-3
TGTGCCAGCAAGGGCGGGGGGCCAAGCACAGATACGCAGTATTTT
CASKGGGPSTDTQYF
>TRBV7-9|NA|NA|TRBJ2-1
TGTGCCAGCAGCTCCCTCAGGGAAGGCTACAATGAGCAGTTCTTC
CASSSLREGYNEQFF
>TRBV19|NA|NA|TRBJ2-3
TGTGCCAGTAGTATTCGGAGCGGCCTGGGGAGCACAGATACGCAGTATTTT
CASSIRSGLGSTDTQYF
>TRBV7-2|NA|NA|TRBJ2-7
TGTGCCAGCAGCCCACTGACTAGAGGCTACGAGCAGTACTTC
CASSPLTRGYEQYF
>TRBV3-1/TRBV3-2|TRBD1|NA|TRBJ1-6
TGTGCCAGCAGCCAAGGGGGACAGGGCAGTTCACCCCTCCACTTT
CASSQGGQGSSPLHF
>TRBV6-2/TRBV6-3|TRBD2|once|TRBJ2-3
TGTGCCAGCAGTTACACGCGCAGCGGGGGGGCAGTCGATACGCAGTATTTT
CASSYTRSGGAVDTQYF
>TRBV5-1|NA|NA|TRBJ1-2
TGCGCCAGCAGCTTGGAAGCGGGGAACTATGGCTACACCTTC
CASSLEAGNYGYTF
>TRBV28|NA|NA|TRBJ1-2
TGTGCCAGCAGTTTCCCGGCAGGGAATGGCTACACCTTC
CASSFPAGNGYTF
>TRBV28|NA|few|TRBJ2-7
TGTGCCAGCAGGGCCGGGACTCACACCTACGAGCAGTACTTC
CASRAGTHTYEQYF
>TRBV2|NA|few|TRBJ1-2
TGTGCCAGCACACGCAACACAGGGTTCAACTATGGCTACACCTTC
CASTRNTGFNYGYTF
>TRBV27|NA|NA|TRBJ2-7
TGTGCCAGCAGTTTGGGCAGAACCTACGAGCAGTACTTC
CASSLGRTYEQYF
>TRBV4-2|NA|NA|TRBJ1-2
TGTGCCAGCAGCCAAGACTTGGGGGGTCCCCGTGGCTACACCTTC
CASSQDLGGPRGYTF
>TRBV27|NA|NA|TRBJ2-7
TGTGCCAGCAGTTTATCCCCATGGGGGGTTGGGTACGAGCAGTACTTC
CASSLSPWGVGYEQYF
>TRBV3-1/TRBV3-2|NA|NA|TRBJ2-1
TGTGCCAGCAGTCTTAGTAGCTATGAGCAGTTCTTC
CASSLSSYEQFF
>TRBV12-3/TRBV12-4|NA|NA|TRBJ1-2
TGTGCCAGCAGTACAGGGCCTCAGTCCACCTTC
CASSTGPQSTF
>TRBV7-2|NA|NA|TRBJ1-1
TGTGCCAGCAGCTCCGACAGTTTCCTCACTGAAGCTTTCTTT
CASSSDSFLTEAFF
>TRBV19|TRBD1|NA|TRBJ1-5
TGTGCCAGTAGTATTGACAGGGGGAAGAGTCAGCCCCAGCATTTT
CASSIDRGKSQPQHF
>TRBV5-6|NA|NA|TRBJ1-4
TGTGCCAGCAGCTTGCGGCAGGGGACTGAAAAACTGTTTTTT
CASSLRQGTEKLFF
>TRBV10-3|TRBD1|NA|TRBJ1-2
TGTGCCATCAGTGAGTCCGGGACAGGGAATAACTATGGCTACACCTTC
CAISESGTGNNYGYTF
>TRBV6-2/TRBV6-3|NA|NA|TRBJ2-3
TGTGCCAGCAGTTACCCCCTGATGCCTTCAGACACAGATACGCAGTATTTT
CASSYPLMPSDTDTQYF
>TRBV28|NA|NA|TRBJ2-2
TGTGCCAGCACGATTGGCGGAGCGAACACCGGGGAGCTGTTTTTT
CASTIGGANTGELFF
>TRBV27|NA|once|TRBJ1-4
TGTGCCAGCAGTTTTCCTTTGGGGCCTAATGAAAAACTGTTTTTT
CASSFPLGPNEKLFF
>TRBV5-4|NA|NA|TRBJ2-7
TGTGCCAGCAGCTTTCAGGGTTCCTACGAGCAGTACTTC
CASSFQGSYEQYF